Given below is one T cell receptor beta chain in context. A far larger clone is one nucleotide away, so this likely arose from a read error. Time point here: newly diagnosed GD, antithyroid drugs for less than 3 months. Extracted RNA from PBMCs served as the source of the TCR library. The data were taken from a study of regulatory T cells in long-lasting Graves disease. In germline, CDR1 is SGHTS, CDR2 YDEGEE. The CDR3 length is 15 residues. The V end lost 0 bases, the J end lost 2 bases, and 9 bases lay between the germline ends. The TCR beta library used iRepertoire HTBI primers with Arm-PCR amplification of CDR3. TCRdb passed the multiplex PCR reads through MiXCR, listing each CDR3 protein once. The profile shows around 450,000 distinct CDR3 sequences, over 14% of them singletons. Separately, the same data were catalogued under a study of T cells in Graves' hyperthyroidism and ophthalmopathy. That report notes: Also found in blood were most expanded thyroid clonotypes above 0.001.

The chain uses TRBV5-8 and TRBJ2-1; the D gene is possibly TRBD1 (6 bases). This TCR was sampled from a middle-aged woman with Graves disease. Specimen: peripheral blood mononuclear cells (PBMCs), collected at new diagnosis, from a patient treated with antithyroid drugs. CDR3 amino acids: CASSLEQGTYNEQFF. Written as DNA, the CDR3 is TGTGCCAGCAGCTTGGAACAGGGAACCTACAATGAGCAGTTCTTC.